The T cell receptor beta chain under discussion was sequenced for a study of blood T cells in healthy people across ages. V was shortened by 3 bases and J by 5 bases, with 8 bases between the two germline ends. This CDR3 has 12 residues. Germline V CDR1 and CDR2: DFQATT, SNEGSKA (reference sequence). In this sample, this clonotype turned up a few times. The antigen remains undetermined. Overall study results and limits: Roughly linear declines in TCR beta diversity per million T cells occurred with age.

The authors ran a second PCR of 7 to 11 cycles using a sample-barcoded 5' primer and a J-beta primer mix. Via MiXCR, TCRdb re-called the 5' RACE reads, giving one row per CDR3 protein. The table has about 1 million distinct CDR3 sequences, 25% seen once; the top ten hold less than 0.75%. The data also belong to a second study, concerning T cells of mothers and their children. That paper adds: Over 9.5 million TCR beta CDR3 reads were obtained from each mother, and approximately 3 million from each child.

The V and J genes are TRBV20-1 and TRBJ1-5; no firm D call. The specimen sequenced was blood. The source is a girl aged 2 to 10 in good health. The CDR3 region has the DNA TGCAGTGCTAGCCGTACCGATCAGCCCCAGCATTTT. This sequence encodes CSASRTDQPQHF.